This TCR beta chain stems from a study of T cells in Graves' hyperthyroidism and ophthalmopathy (dated by TCRdb to between 2019 and 2020). Regarding the research as a whole: Peripheral blood was sampled at the time of initial diagnosis, prior to any treatment. Prospective prediction of ophthalmopathy was tested in an independent validation cohort of fewer than 20 hyperthyroidism patients and 17 patients who later progressed to ophthalmopathy. Once sampling was done, hyperthyroidism patients were given methimazole at a starting dose of 30 mg daily, whereas ophthalmopathy patients were given high-dose intravenous methylprednisolone. In addition, the study compared T-cell repertoires in thyroid tissue and in blood from about 6 Graves' hyperthyroidism patients. The 100 discovery patients were divided at random into training and test sets in a 7:3 ratio. TCR Vbeta CDR3 sequencing of 130 to 150 peripheral blood samples (roughly 41 ophthalmopathy, 75 to 80 hyperthyroidism and approximately 17 progressor patients) is reported in the paper. TCR V-J signatures able to tell the groups apart were searched for in a discovery cohort of approximately 95 patients, of whom around 42 had Graves' ophthalmopathy and about 60 had stable Graves' hyperthyroidism. Study-wide conclusions, independent of this receptor: No statistical method was used to fix the sample size in advance, and group allocation was not hidden from the investigators. In validation, the model predicted progression to ophthalmopathy a median of roughly 6.2 months before onset, with roughly 68% sensitivity and roughly 77% specificity. Blood samples also contained most of the expanded thyroid clonotypes (frequency above 0.001), which suggests that blood repertoires may reflect thyroid immune responses. Ophthalmopathy was separated from stable hyperthyroidism by a 13 V-J signature model, with approximately 90% sensitivity and about 81% specificity obtained in cross-validation and 80%/75% obtained in testing.

TCR beta CDR3 regions were amplified from RNA transcripts. A first-round RT-PCR of the TCR CDR3 used the HTBI primer set with the Qiagen OneStep RT-PCR kit. A second multiplex PCR round built the libraries, followed by size selection and purification. Libraries were sequenced paired-end with 100 bp reads on an Illumina HiSeq2000. In the authors' own workflow: SOAPnuke was used to process the raw data, throwing out any read that contained adapters or uncalled bases, had a mean Phred below 15, or lacked an exact constant-primer or identifier match. COPE v1.2.5 was used to merge the high-quality paired reads, and each unique nucleotide sequence was defined as a clonotype. MiTCR v1.1 was used to align the clonotypes against IMGT TRBV, TRBD and TRBJ reference segments. Only V-J combinations with frequency above 0.0001, covering about 99% of repertoires, were analysed. The TCS score was defined as the ratio of F50 (clonal expansion) to E x V (chaos), calculated using BLOSUM62-based TCRdist between CDR3 peptides within each V-J. Welch's t-statistics and random forest reduced roughly 540 V-J features to under 15, which were used in a naive Bayes classifier (R e1071). TCRdb cleaned the public reads at Q25 with fastp, built clones with MiXCR and kept in-frame beta chains. Every CDR3 protein is listed once, alongside the most common genes and DNA of its rows. The V and J calls here are based on TCRdb, not the publication. This sample holds some 350,000 distinct CDR3 sequences; around a quarter were observed only once. The ten largest clones add up to 73% of the sample.

Stable Graves' hyperthyroidism was defined as no progression to ophthalmopathy during 18 months of follow-up. The hyperthyroidism patients were between 18 and 65 years old and newly diagnosed, with a disease duration of less than 2 months. Any patient with an uncontrolled infection, another autoimmune disease, pregnancy or lactation was excluded. Clinical symptoms, serum thyroxine and TRAb, thyroid ultrasound, and orbital computed tomography formed the basis for the diagnoses. PBMCs were separated from about 10 ml of fresh peripheral blood using Ficoll-Paque density gradient centrifugation. Total RNA was extracted using Trizol reagent, and RNA quality was assessed on an Agilent 2100 Bioanalyzer. This clonotype has ten or more counts. Its antigen remains unidentified. Qualities for individual bases were not recorded, and no much larger clone is one base off. CDR1 and CDR2 are drawn from the germline V gene (reference sequence): LGHDT, YNNKEL. The CDR3 runs 13 residues from the cysteine to the phenylalanine. Solely the CDR3 DNA is kept, with 39 bases framed from the first base. The V end gives up 2 bases and the J end 3 bases, leaving 0 bases in the junction not matched to a gene.

The sample comprised blood. The clonotype was recovered from a man aged 50 to 59 with Graves' hyperthyroidism. The rearranged chain carries TRBV3-1 and TRBJ2-7; 8 bases in the junction line up with TRBD2. In nucleotides, the sequence is TGTGCCAGCAGCCAACTAGCGGGCTACGAGCAGTACTTC. This codes for CASSQLAGYEQYF.